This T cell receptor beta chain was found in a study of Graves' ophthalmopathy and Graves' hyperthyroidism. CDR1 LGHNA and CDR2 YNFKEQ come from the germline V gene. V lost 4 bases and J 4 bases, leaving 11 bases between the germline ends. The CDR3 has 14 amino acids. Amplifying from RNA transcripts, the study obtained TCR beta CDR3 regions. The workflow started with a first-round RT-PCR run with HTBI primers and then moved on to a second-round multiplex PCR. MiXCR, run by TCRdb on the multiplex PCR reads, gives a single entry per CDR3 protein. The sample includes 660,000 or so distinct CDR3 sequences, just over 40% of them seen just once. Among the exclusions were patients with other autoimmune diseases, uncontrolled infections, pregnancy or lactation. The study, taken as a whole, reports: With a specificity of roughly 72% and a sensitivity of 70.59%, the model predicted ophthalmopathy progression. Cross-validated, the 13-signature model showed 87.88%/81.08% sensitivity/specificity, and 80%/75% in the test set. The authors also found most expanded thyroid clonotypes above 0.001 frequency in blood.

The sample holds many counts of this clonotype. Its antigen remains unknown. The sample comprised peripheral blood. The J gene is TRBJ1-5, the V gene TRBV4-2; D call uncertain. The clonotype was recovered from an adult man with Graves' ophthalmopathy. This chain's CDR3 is CASSPAMENQPQHF. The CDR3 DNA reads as TGTGCCAGCAGCCCAGCGATGGAGAATCAGCCCCAGCATTTT.